This note documents a single TCR beta chain sequence. Some clones are missing from TCRdb's copy, which holds only in-frame ones; the method was immunoSEQ multiplex PCR. The profile shows about 260,000 clones, around 90% of them singletons. CDR3 length: 14 amino acids. The trim removed 6 bases at V and 0 bases at J, leaving 1 base unmatched. Germline CDR1 reads MNHNY; CDR2 reads SVGAGI (reference sequence). These data come from a study of blood T cell repertoires in COVID-19. On the study more broadly: COVID-19 samples, acute and convalescent, were from the United States, Italy and Spain. PBMCs, B-cell-depleted T cells, or T cells provided the cDNA or gDNA that made up the material.

Source material: peripheral blood. The sequence derives from a woman between 55 and 75 years old with COVID-19, enrolled during active disease. The rearrangement joins TRBV6-6 to TRBJ1-1, with TRBD1 matching over 10 bases. The DNA of the CDR3 is TGTGCCAGCAGGACAGGGGGCATGAACACTGAAGCTTTCTTT. Protein sequence: CASRTGGMNTEAFF.